The clone carrying this TCR beta chain occurred many times. The junction shows a germline mismatch at one end, possibly a read error. From RNA transcripts, TCR beta CDR3 regions were amplified. RT-PCR in the first round (using the HTBI primer set) targeted the TCR CDR3. MiXCR, run by TCRdb on the multiplex PCR reads, gives a single entry per CDR3 protein. The table includes around 250,000 distinct CDR3 sequences, roughly a quarter detected once. This sample was taken from a study of T cells in Graves' hyperthyroidism and ophthalmopathy. The receptor was derived from a woman in her forties with Graves' ophthalmopathy. Sequencing input: blood.

The CDR3 DNA follows: TGTGCCAGCAGTTTAGCCGGGGCGCAAGAGACCAAGTACTTC. Protein product: CASSLAGAQETKYF. The chain uses TRBV28 and TRBJ2-5, with D perhaps assigned TRBD1 or TRBD2 (5 bases each). The CDR3 is 14 amino acids. Germline loops: CDR1 MDHEN, CDR2 SYDVKM.